A selection of T cell receptor beta chains follows, all from one sample in a study of blood T cell repertoires in COVID-19. Profiling relied on immunoSEQ multiplex PCR, and the TCRdb table lists in-frame clones only, not all of them. The repertoire holds under 150,000 clones, with about 85% as singletons. The sample taken for sequencing was peripheral blood. The source is a middle-aged man with active or convalescent COVID-19. Each CDR3 is given with its conserved first and last residue. A D gene is named only where the DNA matches it firmly. A clone size is listed for some rows: how often the clone was seen (once, few, many), or a class if it is expanded.

-	-	TRBV4-1	TRBJ1-1	CASSQEGGVTGRVALNTEAFF	TGCGCCAGCAGCCAAGAAGGAGGGGTCACAGGAAGAGTAGCGCTGAACACTGAAGCTTTCTTT
-	TRBD2	TRBV3-1/TRBV3-2	TRBJ2-7	CASSRTGTSGATYEQYF	TGTGCCAGCAGCCGGACTGGGACTAGCGGGGCGACCTACGAGCAGTACTTC
-	-	TRBV30	TRBJ1-1	CAWRHTGPAAFF	TGTGCCTGGAGACACACAGGCCCAGCGGCTTTCTTT
few	-	TRBV5-4	TRBJ2-7	CASSYPGSYEQYF	TGTGCCAGCAGCTACCCAGGGTCCTACGAGCAGTACTTC
-	-	TRBV30	TRBJ1-2	CAWSPTGYGYTF	TGTGCCTGGAGTCCTACAGGTTATGGCTACACCTTC
-	-	TRBV5-1	TRBJ2-4	CASTTTDGNIQYF	TGCGCCAGCACGACAACAGACGGAAACATTCAGTACTTC
-	-	TRBV7-9	TRBJ1-1	CASSLDGTEAFF	TGTGCCAGCAGCTTAGACGGTACTGAAGCTTTCTTT
-	TRBD2	TRBV9	TRBJ2-1	CASSVVQGGGGAHEQFF	TGTGCCAGCAGCGTAGTTCAGGGAGGCGGGGGGGCCCATGAGCAGTTCTTC
-	-	TRBV4-2	TRBJ1-3	CASSHSAGDSGNTIYF	TGTGCCAGCAGCCACTCTGCAGGGGACTCTGGAAACACCATATATTTT
once	-	TRBV5-1	TRBJ1-6	CASSPTGGSSPLHF	TGCGCCAGCAGCCCCACTGGGGGCAGTTCACCCCTCCACTTT
-	-	TRBV28	TRBJ2-3	CASSDSYRSTDTQYF	TGTGCCAGCAGTGACAGCTATCGTAGCACAGATACGCAGTATTTT
-	-	TRBV24-1	TRBJ2-6	CATSDLHPRRANVLTF	TGTGCCACCAGTGATCTCCACCCGAGGAGGGCCAACGTCCTGACTTTC
once	-	TRBV11-3	TRBJ1-2	CASSHRGGDRRNYGYTF	TGTGCCAGCAGCCATAGGGGGGGTGACAGGAGAAACTATGGCTACACCTTC
-	-	TRBV29-1	TRBJ1-2	CSAPGLYGYTF	TGCAGCGCCCCAGGGTTATATGGCTACACCTTC
-	-	TRBV23-1	TRBJ1-5	CASSPGNGSLEQPQHF	TGCGCCAGCAGTCCGGGAAACGGTAGTCTGGAGCAGCCCCAGCATTTT
-	-	TRBV2	TRBJ2-7	CASQDSSREQYF	TGTGCCAGCCAGGACAGTTCGCGGGAGCAGTACTTC
-	-	TRBV6-5	TRBJ1-2	CASKGHRLVIYGYTF	TGTGCCAGCAAGGGACATCGGTTAGTCATCTATGGCTACACCTTC
-	TRBD2	TRBV19	TRBJ2-5	CATRLAVNQETQYF	TGTGCCACCAGACTAGCGGTAAACCAAGAGACCCAGTACTTC
-	-	TRBV4-3	TRBJ2-7	CASSQDSQSYEQYF	TGCGCCAGCAGCCAAGATAGCCAGTCCTACGAGCAGTACTTC
-	TRBD1	TRBV5-1	TRBJ1-4	CASSSIGQGSEKLFF	TGCGCCAGCAGCTCTATAGGACAGGGGAGTGAAAAACTGTTTTTT
few	-	TRBV5-4	TRBJ2-5	CASSLDASETQYF	TGTGCCAGCAGCCTTGATGCGTCCGAGACCCAGTACTTC
-	TRBD1	TRBV7-2	TRBJ1-2	CASSLRDSGGYTF	TGTGCCAGCAGCTTAAGGGACAGTGGTGGCTACACCTTC
-	TRBD2	TRBV15	TRBJ2-2	CATRRGTSGELFF	TGTGCCACCAGGCGGGGGACGAGCGGGGAGCTGTTTTTT
-	-	TRBV19	TRBJ1-1	CASSMVELYTEAFF	TGTGCCAGTAGTATGGTGGAGTTGTACACTGAAGCTTTCTTT
-	TRBD1	TRBV6-2/TRBV6-3	TRBJ2-3	CASSWGQFSASTDTQYF	TGTGCCAGCAGTTGGGGACAGTTTTCCGCTAGCACAGATACGCAGTATTTT
-	TRBD1	TRBV12-3/TRBV12-4	TRBJ2-1	CASGQGANEQFF	TGTGCCAGCGGACAGGGGGCGAATGAGCAGTTCTTC
-	TRBD2	TRBV18	TRBJ2-1	CASSPSRPSGANEQFF	TGTGCCAGCTCACCATCGAGGCCTAGCGGGGCCAATGAGCAGTTCTTC
-	TRBD2	TRBV5-6	TRBJ2-3	CASSLVGGSTDTQYF	TGTGCCAGCAGCTTGGTGGGGGGGAGCACAGATACGCAGTATTTT
-	-	TRBV5-1	TRBJ2-3	CASSLDGARDTDTQYF	TGCGCCAGCAGCCTCGACGGGGCGCGGGACACAGATACGCAGTATTTT
-	-	TRBV18	TRBJ1-1	CASSPSSGIEAFF	TGTGCCAGCTCACCATCGTCGGGGATTGAAGCTTTCTTT
-	-	TRBV15	TRBJ1-2	CATSSGVNYGYTF	TGTGCCACCAGCTCAGGGGTTAACTATGGCTACACCTTC
-	-	TRBV27	TRBJ1-2	CASSLGRGNGYTF	TGTGCCAGCAGTTTAGGACGGGGGAATGGCTACACCTTC
-	-	TRBV25-1	TRBJ2-2	CASSDPLGGGDTGELFF	TGTGCCAGCAGTGATCCCCTTGGCGGCGGAGACACCGGGGAGCTGTTTTTT
-	TRBD1	TRBV7-9	TRBJ1-1	CASSVGQENTEAFF	TGTGCCAGCAGCGTTGGACAGGAGAACACTGAAGCTTTCTTT
-	-	TRBV5-1	TRBJ2-7	CASSPGPGTYEQYF	TGCGCCAGCAGCCCTGGCCCCGGGACCTACGAGCAGTACTTC
-	TRBD1	TRBV7-2	TRBJ2-1	CASSFRDSNNEQFF	TGTGCCAGCAGCTTCCGGGACAGCAACAATGAGCAGTTCTTC
-	TRBD1	TRBV11-2	TRBJ1-2	CASSSRDRNYGYTF	TGTGCCAGCAGCTCGCGGGACAGAAACTATGGCTACACCTTC
-	-	TRBV6-5	TRBJ1-5	CASTDLGGDRAQHF	TGTGCCAGCACCGATTTGGGGGGGGATCGGGCCCAGCATTTT
-	TRBD2	TRBV2	TRBJ2-7	CASALAGAGIYEQYF	TGTGCCAGCGCACTAGCGGGGGCTGGTATCTACGAGCAGTACTTC
-	-	TRBV10-3	TRBJ1-1	CAISRPTGTEAFF	TGTGCCATCAGTCGACCTACGGGCACTGAAGCTTTCTTT
-	TRBD1	TRBV18	TRBJ1-5	CASSPGQGDQPQHF	TGTGCCAGCTCTCCGGGACAGGGAGATCAGCCCCAGCATTTT
few	TRBD1	TRBV19	TRBJ2-7	CASSQTGETYEQYF	TGTGCCAGTAGTCAGACAGGGGAGACCTACGAGCAGTACTTC
-	-	TRBV29-1	TRBJ1-1	CSAAYVGSNTEAFF	TGCAGCGCCGCTTACGTGGGCAGTAACACTGAAGCTTTCTTT
-	TRBD2	TRBV3-1/TRBV3-2	TRBJ2-7	CASSQAGGSYEQYF	TGTGCCAGCAGCCAAGCGGGGGGTTCCTACGAGCAGTACTTC
-	TRBD1	TRBV5-1	TRBJ1-4	CASSPSDRAWGKLFF	TGCGCCAGCAGCCCATCAGACAGGGCCTGGGGAAAACTGTTTTTT
-	-	TRBV10-1	TRBJ1-4	CASDKEKLFF	TGCGCCAGCGACAAAGAAAAACTGTTTTTT
-	-	TRBV7-2	TRBJ1-2	CASSPADTYGYTF	TGTGCCAGCAGCCCGGCTGACACGTATGGCTACACCTTC
-	TRBD1	TRBV11-2	TRBJ2-7	CASSLRTGDYEQYF	TGTGCCAGCAGCTTAAGGACAGGTGACTACGAGCAGTACTTC
-	-	TRBV7-3	TRBJ2-1	CASSSDFAGAPYNEQFF	TGTGCCAGCAGCTCCGACTTTGCGGGGGCCCCATACAATGAGCAGTTCTTC
-	-	TRBV6-5	TRBJ1-2	CASIPRGSASGYTF	TGTGCCAGCATCCCTAGGGGCAGCGCGTCTGGCTACACCTTC
-	TRBD2	TRBV5-1	TRBJ2-7	CASSREVGVPEQYF	TGCGCCAGCAGCCGGGAGGTTGGGGTCCCCGAGCAGTACTTC